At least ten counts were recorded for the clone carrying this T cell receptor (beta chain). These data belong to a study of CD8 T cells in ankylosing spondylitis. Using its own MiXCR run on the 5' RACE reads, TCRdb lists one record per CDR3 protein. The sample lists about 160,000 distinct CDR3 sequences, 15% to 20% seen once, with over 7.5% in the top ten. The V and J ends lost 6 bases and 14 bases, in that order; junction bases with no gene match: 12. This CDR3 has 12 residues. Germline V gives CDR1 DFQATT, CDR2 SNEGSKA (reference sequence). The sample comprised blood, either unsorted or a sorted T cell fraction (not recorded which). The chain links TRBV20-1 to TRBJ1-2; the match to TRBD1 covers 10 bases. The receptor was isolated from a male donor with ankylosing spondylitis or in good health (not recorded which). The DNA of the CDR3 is TGCAGTGCCCCCCTGCGACAGGGGGCTAAGACCTTC. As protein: CSAPLRQGAKTF.